These T cell receptor beta chains were read from a single sample in a study of OX40 agonist ivuxolimab in advanced cancers. Assay: immunoSEQ multiplex PCR; the TCRdb copy retains only in-frame clones and omits some. In the table there are more than 65,000 clones, approximately 89% of which are singletons. The material sequenced was CD4+ or CD8+ T cells sorted from blood, taken in a trial of the OX40 agonist ivuxolimab. The receptor source for this set is an adult with an advanced solid tumor such as melanoma, head and neck, liver or kidney cancer. The CDR3 runs from the conserved cysteine through the conserved F or W. A D gene is named only where the DNA matches it firmly. Size is omitted from some rows. Given values are once, few, many or a class for expanded clones.

V,J,size,D,CDR3,DNA
TRBV7-6,TRBJ1-1,NA,NA,CASSGWDRNTEAFF,TGTGCCAGCAGCGGCTGGGACCGGAACACTGAAGCTTTCTTT
TRBV19,TRBJ2-1,NA,NA,CASSILNNEQFF,TGTGCCAGTAGTATATTGAACAATGAGCAGTTCTTC
TRBV2,TRBJ1-2,NA,TRBD1,CASSEIRDRGYGYTF,TGTGCCAGCAGTGAAATAAGGGACAGGGGCTATGGCTACACCTTC
TRBV18,TRBJ2-5,NA,NA,CASSPNSKETQYF,TGTGCCAGCTCACCAAACAGTAAAGAGACCCAGTACTTC
TRBV5-6,TRBJ2-2,NA,NA,CASSLVEQRNTGELFF,TGTGCCAGCAGCTTGGTTGAACAGAGGAACACCGGGGAGCTGTTTTTT
TRBV4-1,TRBJ2-2,NA,TRBD2,CASSQEIAGAVGELFF,TGCGCCAGCAGCCAAGAAATAGCGGGAGCGGTCGGGGAGCTGTTTTTT
TRBV4-3,TRBJ1-2,NA,TRBD1,CASSQEDRGQSNYGYTF,TGCGCCAGCAGCCAGGAAGACAGGGGGCAAAGTAACTATGGCTACACCTTC
TRBV19,TRBJ2-5,NA,NA,CASSGGSETQYF,TGTGCCAGTAGTGGGGGATCGGAGACCCAGTACTTC
TRBV18,TRBJ2-5,NA,NA,CASSPLAGIQETQYF,TGTGCCAGCTCACCACTGGCGGGGATCCAAGAGACCCAGTACTTC
TRBV27,TRBJ2-1,NA,NA,CASSAATLRGNEQFF,TGTGCCAGCAGCGCCGCGACCCTCAGAGGCAATGAGCAGTTCTTC
TRBV7-9,TRBJ2-3,once,TRBD2,CASSLGAGTDTQYF,TGTGCCAGCAGCTTAGGAGCGGGAACAGATACGCAGTATTTT
TRBV18,TRBJ2-7,NA,TRBD1,CASSPGTVLDEQYF,TGTGCCAGCTCACCAGGGACAGTTCTCGACGAGCAGTACTTC
TRBV7-2,TRBJ1-1,NA,NA,CASSYSGPSPYTEAFF,TGTGCCAGCAGCTATAGTGGGCCTTCACCGTACACTGAAGCTTTCTTT
TRBV30,TRBJ1-5,few,NA,CAWSSGQGNQPQHF,TGTGCCTGGAGCTCCGGCCAGGGCAATCAGCCCCAGCATTTT
TRBV29-1,TRBJ2-2,NA,TRBD2,CSVTDRLAGGGELFF,TGCAGCGTGACTGACAGACTAGCGGGAGGGGGGGAGCTGTTTTTT
TRBV11-3,TRBJ1-5,NA,NA,CASSAGNQPQHF,TGTGCCAGCAGCGCCGGAAATCAGCCCCAGCATTTT
TRBV5-1,TRBJ2-1,NA,NA,CASSLASRDNEQFF,TGCGCCAGCAGCTTGGCCAGTCGCGACAATGAGCAGTTCTTC
TRBV6-5,TRBJ2-3,NA,NA,CASSYSGGPTDTQYF,TGTGCCAGCAGTTACTCCGGGGGACCCACAGATACGCAGTATTTT
TRBV5-1,TRBJ2-1,NA,TRBD2,CASSPTSGAYNEQFF,TGCGCCAGCAGCCCGACTAGCGGGGCCTACAATGAGCAGTTCTTC
TRBV5-6,TRBJ1-2,NA,NA,CASSSLTHQFYGYTF,TGTGCCAGCAGCTCGTTGACGCACCAGTTTTATGGCTACACCTTC
TRBV5-1,TRBJ1-1,NA,NA,CASSPSTVRGTEAFF,TGCGCCAGCAGTCCTTCGACGGTAAGGGGGACTGAAGCTTTCTTT
TRBV11-2,TRBJ1-5,NA,NA,CASSLTGASNQPQHF,TGTGCCAGCAGTTTAACGGGGGCAAGCAATCAGCCCCAGCATTTT
TRBV21-1,TRBJ1-1,NA,NA,CASSKRQGATEAFF,TGTGCCAGCAGCAAAAGACAGGGGGCAACTGAAGCTTTCTTT
TRBV6-1,TRBJ1-2,NA,NA,CASLARDYGYTF,TGTGCCAGCCTCGCGCGAGACTATGGCTACACCTTC